This T cell receptor (beta chain) was captured by sequencing in a study of cytomegalovirus exposure and HLA in healthy donors. About the research overall: In a later analysis, the roughly 110 validation repertoires were reported to have used the same platform as the 550 to 850 first-cohort repertoires. Regarding the study as a whole: Three chains linked to CMV were shown in vitro to be specific for CMV antigens.

The donors were part of the validation cohort, which consisted of over a hundred subjects and was separate from the first cohort of 666 subjects. The CDR3 length is 16 residues. J lost 2 bases, V lost 0 bases, and 4 bases had no gene match. The V gene's germline CDR1 is MNHEY and CDR2 SMNVEV (reference sequence). Produced via immunoSEQ multiplex PCR; TCRdb's table is partial and in-frame only. Among under 200,000 clones, around nine tenths were seen once, and the ten largest hold around 2%. Concerning this clone itself: What it binds is not known.

This chain links TRBV27 with TRBJ2-5; 9 bases map to TRBD2. This clonotype was obtained from a woman aged 18 to 35 in good health and CMV-seronegative. The sample comprised PBMCs. The CDR3 sequence: CASSLSPSGAQETQYF. The CDR3 DNA is TGTGCCAGCAGTTTATCGCCTAGCGGGGCACAAGAGACCCAGTACTTC.